One T cell receptor (beta chain) is described in this entry. What it binds is unknown. V shed 0 bases and J 4 bases; nucleotides not matched to a gene: 6. The length of the CDR3 is 18 residues. The V gene's germline CDR1 is MRHNA and CDR2 SNTAGT. PCR employed 60 Vbeta and 13 Jbeta primers. The assay was immunoSEQ multiplex PCR, and TCRdb's table has in-frame clones only and misses some. The table records around 67,000 clones, 75% to 85% of them present only once. This record belongs to a study of cytomegalovirus exposure and HLA in healthy donors. Notes on the study in general: Presence/absence analysis assumed near-uniform sequencing depth across donors. Within an earlier analysis, most TCR beta V segments proved productive either about 90% or about 30% of the time.

The sequenced sample was PBMCs. This chain joins TRBV6-4 and TRBJ2-6; 10 bases map to TRBD1. The clonotype comes from a man aged 18 to 30 in good health and CMV-seropositive. This chain's CDR3 is CASSDSSTGGEGANVLTF. Written as DNA, the CDR3 is TGTGCCAGCAGTGACTCCTCGACAGGGGGCGAGGGGGCCAACGTCCTGACTTTC.